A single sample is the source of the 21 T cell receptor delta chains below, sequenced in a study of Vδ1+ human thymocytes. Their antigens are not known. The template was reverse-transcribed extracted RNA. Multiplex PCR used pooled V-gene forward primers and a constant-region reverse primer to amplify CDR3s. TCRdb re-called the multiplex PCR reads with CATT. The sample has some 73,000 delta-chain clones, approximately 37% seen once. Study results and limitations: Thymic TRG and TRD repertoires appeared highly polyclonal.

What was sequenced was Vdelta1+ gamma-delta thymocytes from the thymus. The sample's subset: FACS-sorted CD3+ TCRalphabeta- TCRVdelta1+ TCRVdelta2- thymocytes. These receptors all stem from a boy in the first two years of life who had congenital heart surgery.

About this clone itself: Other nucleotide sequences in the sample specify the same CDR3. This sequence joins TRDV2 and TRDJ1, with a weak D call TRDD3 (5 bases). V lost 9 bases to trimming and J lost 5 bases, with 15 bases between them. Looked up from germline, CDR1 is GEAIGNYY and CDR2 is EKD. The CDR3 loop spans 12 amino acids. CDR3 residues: CATGGSTDKLIF. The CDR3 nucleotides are TGTGCCACCGGGGGGTCCACAGATAAACTCATCTTT.

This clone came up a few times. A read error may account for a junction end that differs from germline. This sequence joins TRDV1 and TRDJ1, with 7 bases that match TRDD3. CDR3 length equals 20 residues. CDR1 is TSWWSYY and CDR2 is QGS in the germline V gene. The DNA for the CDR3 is TGTGCTCTTGGGGCGCCGCTAGCCCAGAGGGGGATCGCGAGTACCGATAAACCCATCTTT. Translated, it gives CALGAPLAQRGIASTDKPIF.

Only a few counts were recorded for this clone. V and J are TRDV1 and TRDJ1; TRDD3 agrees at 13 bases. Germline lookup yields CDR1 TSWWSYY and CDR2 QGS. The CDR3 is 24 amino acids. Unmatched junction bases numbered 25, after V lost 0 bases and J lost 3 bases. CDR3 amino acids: CALGELDPTPDRTGGYADADKLIF. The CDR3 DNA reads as TGTGCTCTTGGGGAACTAGATCCGACCCCGGACCGTACTGGGGGATACGCGGACGCCGATAAACTCATCTTT.

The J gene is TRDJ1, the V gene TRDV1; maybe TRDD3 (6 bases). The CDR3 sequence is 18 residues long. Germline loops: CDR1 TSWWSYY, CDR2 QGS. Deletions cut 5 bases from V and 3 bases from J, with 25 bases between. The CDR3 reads CALGSFGASGDEADKLIF. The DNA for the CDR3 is TGTGCTCTTGGGAGCTTTGGGGCATCTGGGGATGAGGCCGATAAACTCATCTTT.

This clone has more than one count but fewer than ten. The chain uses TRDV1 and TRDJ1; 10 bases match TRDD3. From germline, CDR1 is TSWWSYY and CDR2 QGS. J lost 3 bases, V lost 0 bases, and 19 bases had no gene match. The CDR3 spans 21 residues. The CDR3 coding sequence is TGTGCTCTTGGGGAACTAAATCCCCTACTGGGGGATTGGGGGCACGCCGATAAACTCATCTTT. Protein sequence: CALGELNPLLGDWGHADKLIF.

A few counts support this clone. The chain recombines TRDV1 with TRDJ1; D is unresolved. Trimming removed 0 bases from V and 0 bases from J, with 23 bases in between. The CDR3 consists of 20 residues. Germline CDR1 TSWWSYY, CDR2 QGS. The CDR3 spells CALGELDSETLRGYTDKLIF. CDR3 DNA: TGTGCTCTTGGGGAACTCGACAGCGAAACTTTGAGAGGATACACCGATAAACTCATCTTT.

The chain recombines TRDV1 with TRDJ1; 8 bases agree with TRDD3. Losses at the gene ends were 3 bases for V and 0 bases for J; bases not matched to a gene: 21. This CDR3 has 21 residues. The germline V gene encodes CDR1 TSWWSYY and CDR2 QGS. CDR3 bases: TGTGCTCTTGGGGACCTCCATCCACCGGGATACGCATTCTTGTACACCGATAAACTCATCTTT. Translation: CALGDLHPPGYAFLYTDKLIF.

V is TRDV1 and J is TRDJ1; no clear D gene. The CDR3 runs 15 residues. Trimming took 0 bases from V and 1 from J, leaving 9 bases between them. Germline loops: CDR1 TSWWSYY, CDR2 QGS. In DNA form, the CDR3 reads TGTGCTCTTGGGGAACTAGTCTCCTTCACCGATAAACTCATCTTT. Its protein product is CALGELVSFTDKLIF.

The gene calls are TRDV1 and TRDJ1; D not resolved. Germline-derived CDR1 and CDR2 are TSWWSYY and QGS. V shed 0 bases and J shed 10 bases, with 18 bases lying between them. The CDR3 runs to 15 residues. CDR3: CALGELTGPRNPLIF. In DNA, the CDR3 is TGTGCTCTTGGGGAACTAACGGGCCCCCGGAACCCACTCATCTTT.

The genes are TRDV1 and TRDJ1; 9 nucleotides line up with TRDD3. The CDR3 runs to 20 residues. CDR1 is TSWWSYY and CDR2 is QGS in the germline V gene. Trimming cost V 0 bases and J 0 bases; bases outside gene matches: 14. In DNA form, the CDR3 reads TGTGCTCTTGGGGAACTATGTGGTCTACTGGGGGACTCTGACACCGATAAACTCATCTTT. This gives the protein CALGELCGLLGDSDTDKLIF.

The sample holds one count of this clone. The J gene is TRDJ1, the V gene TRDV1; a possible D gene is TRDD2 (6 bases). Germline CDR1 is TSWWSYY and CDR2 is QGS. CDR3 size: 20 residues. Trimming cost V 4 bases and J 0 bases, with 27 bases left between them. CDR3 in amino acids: CALGGHTHTFRAPHTDKLIF. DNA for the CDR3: TGTGCTCTTGGGGGACATACGCACACCTTCCGGGCCCCTCACACCGATAAACTCATCTTT.

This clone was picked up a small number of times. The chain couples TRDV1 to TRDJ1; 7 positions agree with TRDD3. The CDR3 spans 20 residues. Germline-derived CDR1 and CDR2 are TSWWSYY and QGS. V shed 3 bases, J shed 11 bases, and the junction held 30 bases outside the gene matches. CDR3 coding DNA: TGTGCTCTTGGGGACTCTATTCCCGCGGACTGGGGATTTGGGGAATTGGTGCTCATCTTT. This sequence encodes CALGDSIPADWGFGELVLIF.

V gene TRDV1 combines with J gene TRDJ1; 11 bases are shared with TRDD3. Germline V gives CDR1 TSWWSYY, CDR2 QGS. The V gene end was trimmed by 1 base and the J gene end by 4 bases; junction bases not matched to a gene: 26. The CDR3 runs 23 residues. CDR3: CALGEQLIRSLRLGDTAGDKLIF. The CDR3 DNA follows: TGTGCTCTTGGGGAACAACTAATACGATCCTTGAGGCTGGGGGATACCGCCGGCGATAAACTCATCTTT.

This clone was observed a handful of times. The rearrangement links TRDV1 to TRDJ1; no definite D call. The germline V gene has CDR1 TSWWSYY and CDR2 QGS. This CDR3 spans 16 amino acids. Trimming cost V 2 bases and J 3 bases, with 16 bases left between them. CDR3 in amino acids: CALGEGPPSWSDKLIF. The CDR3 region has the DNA TGTGCTCTTGGGGAAGGCCCTCCCAGTTGGTCCGATAAACTCATCTTT.

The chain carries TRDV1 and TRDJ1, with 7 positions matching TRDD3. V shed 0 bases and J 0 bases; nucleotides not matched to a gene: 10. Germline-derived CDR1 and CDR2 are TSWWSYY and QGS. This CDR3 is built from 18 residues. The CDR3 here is CALGELGGDRAYTDKLIF. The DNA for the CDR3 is TGTGCTCTTGGGGAACTAGGTGGGGATAGGGCGTACACCGATAAACTCATCTTT.

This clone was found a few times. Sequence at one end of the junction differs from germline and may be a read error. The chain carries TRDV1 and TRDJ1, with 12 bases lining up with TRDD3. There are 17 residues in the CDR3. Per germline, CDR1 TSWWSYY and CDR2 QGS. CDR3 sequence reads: CALGELIASGGYDRLIF. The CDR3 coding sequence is TGTGCTCTTGGGGAACTTATTGCCTCTGGGGGATACGATAGACTCATCTTT.

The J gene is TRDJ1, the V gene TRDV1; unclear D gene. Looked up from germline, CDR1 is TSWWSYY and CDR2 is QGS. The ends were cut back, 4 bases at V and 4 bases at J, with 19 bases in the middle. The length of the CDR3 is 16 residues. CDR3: CALGAKRGLRSDKLIF. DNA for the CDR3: TGTGCTCTTGGGGCTAAGCGTGGCCTGCGGAGCGATAAACTCATCTTT.

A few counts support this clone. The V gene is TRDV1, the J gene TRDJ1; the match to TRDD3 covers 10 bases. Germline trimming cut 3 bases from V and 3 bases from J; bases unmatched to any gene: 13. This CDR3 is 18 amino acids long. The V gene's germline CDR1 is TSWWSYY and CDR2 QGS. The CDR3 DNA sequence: TGTGCTCTTGGGGAGGGAACGACGTGGGGGATACAGCCCGATAAACTCATCTTT. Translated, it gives CALGEGTTWGIQPDKLIF.

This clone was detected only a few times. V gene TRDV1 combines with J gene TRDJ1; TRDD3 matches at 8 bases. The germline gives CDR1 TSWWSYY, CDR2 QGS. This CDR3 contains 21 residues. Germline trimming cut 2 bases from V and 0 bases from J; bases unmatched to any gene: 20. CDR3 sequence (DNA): TGTGCTCTTGGGGAAGGCCCTCGCCAGCGCTGGGGGAACGCCGACACCGATAAACTCATCTTT. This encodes CALGEGPRQRWGNADTDKLIF.

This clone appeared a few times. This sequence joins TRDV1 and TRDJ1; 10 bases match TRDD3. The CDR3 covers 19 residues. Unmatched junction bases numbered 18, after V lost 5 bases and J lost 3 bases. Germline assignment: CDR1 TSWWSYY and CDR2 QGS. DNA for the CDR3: TGTGCTCTTGGGAAGGGGACCTCAGTGGGGGATACTAACGCCGATAAACTCATCTTT. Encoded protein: CALGKGTSVGDTNADKLIF.

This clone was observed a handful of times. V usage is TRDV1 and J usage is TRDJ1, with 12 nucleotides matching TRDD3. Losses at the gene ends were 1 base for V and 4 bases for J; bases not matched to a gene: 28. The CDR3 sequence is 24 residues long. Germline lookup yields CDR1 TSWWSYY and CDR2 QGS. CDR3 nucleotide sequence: TGTGCTCTTGGGGAACACACCTCTTCCTCCATAGGAGCTACTGGGGGATACTGGCACGATAAACTCATCTTT. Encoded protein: CALGEHTSSSIGATGGYWHDKLIF.